The 18 T cell receptor beta chains reported below all come from one sample, sequenced in a study of blood T cells in healthy people across ages. With a J-beta primer mix and a sample-barcoded 5' primer, a second PCR ran roughly 6 to 12 cycles. TCRdb redid the calling of the 5' RACE reads with MiXCR, one entry per CDR3 protein. The sample has about 1.6 million distinct CDR3 sequences; roughly 32% are singletons. The sample taken for sequencing was blood. These TCRs come from a woman between 25 and 40 years old in good health.

There are many counts of this clonotype. This rearrangement joins TRBV7-2 to TRBJ2-1; 8 nucleotides agree with TRBD2. The CDR3 sequence is 15 residues long. V dropped 5 bases and J dropped 6; count of bases not matched to a gene: 9. Per the germline V gene, CDR1 is SGHTA and CDR2 is FQGNSA. The CDR3 bases are TGTGCCAGCAGCCGGAAGACCGGGACTAGCAATGAGCAGTTCTTC. This encodes CASSRKTGTSNEQFF.

This sequence joins TRBV7-2 and TRBJ1-1, with D possibly TRBD1 on 5 matching bases. CDR3 size: 15 residues. Between the trimmed V and J ends, which lost 1 base and 6 bases, there was a span of 15 bases. The germline gives CDR1 SGHTA, CDR2 FQGNSA. The CDR3 region has the DNA TGTGCCAGCAGCTTAGTTGGAGGGGCTCGCGCTGAAGCTTTCTTT. It encodes CASSLVGGARAEAFF.

This clonotype was observed a handful of times. Written as DNA, the CDR3 is TGTGCCAGCAGCGCCCTTGATCAGGACCAGTACTTC. This gives the protein CASSALDQDQYF. The chain couples TRBV9 to TRBJ2-5; no definite D call. CDR1 and CDR2 from the germline V gene are SGDLS and YYNGEE. The CDR3 runs 12 residues. Trimming pared 3 bases from V and 10 bases from J, leaving 13 bases between. The full variable domain, with the rest looked up from reference TRBV9 and TRBJ2-5, is DSGVTQTPKHLITATGQRVTLRCSPRSGDLSVYWYQQSLDQGLQFLIQYYNGEERAKGNILERFSAQQFPDLHSELNLSSLELGDSALYFCASSALDQDQYFGPGTRLLVL.

The chain uses TRBV2 and TRBJ2-3, with 7 bases matching TRBD2. Germline V gene data show CDR1 as SNHLY and CDR2 as FYNNEI. This CDR3 has 13 residues. CDR3 residues: CASGQQFTDTQYF. CDR3 DNA sequence: TGTGCTAGCGGGCAGCAGTTCACAGATACGCAGTATTTT.

This clonotype was detected ten times or more. The chain employs TRBV29-1 and TRBJ2-7; no reliable D call. The CDR3 loop spans 14 amino acids. Germline CDR1 reads SQVTM; CDR2 reads ANQGSEA. V gave up 6 bases and J gave up 1 base, with 16 bases separating them. CDR3 nucleotides: TGCAGCGTCGATGGGCAGAAAGGTTCCTACGAGCAGTACTTC. This encodes CSVDGQKGSYEQYF.

The DNA of the CDR3 is TGTGCCACCAGTGACTCGACTAGCGGGAGTTTTAATGAGCAGTTCTTC. It encodes CATSDSTSGSFNEQFF. This chain joins TRBV24-1 and TRBJ2-1; TRBD2 matches at 12 bases. The germline gives CDR1 KGHDR, CDR2 SFDVKD. The CDR3 is 16 amino acids. V shed 4 bases and J 7 bases; nucleotides not matched to a gene: 7.

This clonotype was recorded many times. The chain joins TRBV25-1 to TRBJ2-1; TRBD2 matches at 8 bases. CDR3 length: 16 residues. The germline V gene has CDR1 MGHDK and CDR2 SYGVNS. V dropped 1 base and J dropped 4; count of bases not matched to a gene: 6. CDR3 sequence reads: CASSEWGSGIYNEQFF. The CDR3 DNA reads as TGTGCCAGCAGTGAATGGGGTAGCGGGATATACAATGAGCAGTTCTTC.

This clonotype was seen a few times. CDR3 DNA: TGTGCCAGCAGCTTAGGGCAGCCCACTGAAGCTTTCTTT. This gives the protein CASSLGQPTEAFF. V and J are TRBV7-9 and TRBJ1-1, with D unclear. Germline assignment: CDR1 SEHNR and CDR2 FQNEAQ (reference sequence). V shed 1 base and J shed 4 bases, with 7 bases lying between them. The CDR3 runs to 13 residues.

The chain combines TRBV5-8 with TRBJ1-2; D unresolved. The CDR3 sequence is 12 residues long. CDR1 SGHTS and CDR2 YDEGEE come from the germline V gene. The V and J ends lost 0 bases and 8 bases respectively, with 8 bases between them. As DNA, the CDR3 is TGTGCCAGCAGCTTGGCGAGGGTAGGCTACACCTTC. Translation: CASSLARVGYTF.

The V gene is TRBV5-6, the J gene TRBJ2-1; a possible D gene is TRBD2 (6 bases). There are 18 residues in the CDR3. V was clipped by 4 bases and J by 3 bases, with 23 bases between them. The germline V gene encodes CDR1 SGHDT and CDR2 YYEEEE. The DNA of the CDR3 is TGTGCCAGCAGCCTGGGGGGTGGGGGACCTAGAGTCTACAATGAGCAGTTCTTC. Amino acids: CASSLGGGGPRVYNEQFF.

This clonotype was detected only a few times. This chain links TRBV15 with TRBJ2-5; possible D gene TRBD1, 5 bases. The CDR3 contains 15 residues. The ends were cut back, 0 bases at V and 1 base at J, with 9 bases in the middle. CDR1 and CDR2 (germline): LNHNV, YYDKDF (reference sequence). For the CDR3, the DNA is TGTGCCACCAGCAGAGATTGGGGCAGCCAAGAGACCCAGTACTTC. Amino acid sequence: CATSRDWGSQETQYF.

In its sample, this clonotype was seen a few times. The chain uses TRBV9 and TRBJ2-7, with 9 bases aligning to TRBD1. CDR3 size: 15 residues. Germline V gives CDR1 SGDLS, CDR2 YYNGEE. Trimming cost V 4 bases and J 5 bases; bases outside gene matches: 10. CDR3 nucleotides: TGTGCCAGCAGCCCTTGGGACAGGGCCTGGGACGAGCAGTACTTC. Amino acids: CASSPWDRAWDEQYF.

The V and J genes are TRBV27 and TRBJ2-7; TRBD2 aligns across 10 bases. Germline assignment: CDR1 MNHEY and CDR2 SMNVEV (reference sequence). This CDR3 spans 13 amino acids. V was pared by 6 bases and J by 7 bases, with 6 bases of the junction left unmatched. The chain's CDR3 is CASRTSGAREQYF. In nucleotides, the CDR3 is TGTGCCAGCAGAACTAGCGGGGCTCGGGAGCAGTACTTC.

V and J are TRBV6-6 and TRBJ2-7; D is undetermined. Between the trimmed V and J ends, which lost 7 bases and 0 bases, there was a span of 10 bases. Germline loops: CDR1 MNHNY, CDR2 SVGAGI (reference sequence). This CDR3 region has 13 residues. Here the CDR3 reads CASKTANSYEQYF. The CDR3 DNA reads TGTGCCAGCAAAACCGCTAACTCCTACGAGCAGTACTTC.

This clonotype was found a few times. The CDR3 DNA sequence: TGTGCCAGCAGCCAAGCCGAGCCTGGCTATGGCTACACCTTC. It encodes CASSQAEPGYGYTF. The V call is TRBV4-2, the J call TRBJ1-2; D gene unclear. Germline lookup yields CDR1 LGHNA and CDR2 YNFKEQ. The CDR3 consists of 14 residues. V lost 1 base to trimming and J lost 4 bases, with 10 bases between them.

This chain joins TRBV20-1 and TRBJ2-1; 11 bases match TRBD2. The CDR3 sequence is 15 residues long. V dropped 6 bases and J dropped 8; count of bases not matched to a gene: 12. Germline values: CDR1 DFQATT, CDR2 SNEGSKA (reference sequence). DNA for the CDR3: TGCAGTGCATTAGCGGGGGGGCTATCACTTGATGAGCAGTTCTTC. The encoded protein is CSALAGGLSLDEQFF.

The chain joins TRBV10-3 to TRBJ1-4, with no clear D. Germline-derived CDR1 and CDR2 are ENHRY and SYGVKD. The V gene lost 0 bases and the J gene lost 0 bases, with 8 bases spanning the gap. The CDR3 runs 16 residues. This CDR3 reads CAISESNLATNEKLFF. The CDR3 DNA reads as TGTGCCATCAGTGAGTCGAATTTGGCAACTAATGAAAAACTGTTTTTT.

The V gene is TRBV6-6, the J gene TRBJ1-2; perhaps TRBD1 as D (6 bases). The CDR3 extends over 13 amino acids. The germline V gene encodes CDR1 MNHNY and CDR2 SVGAGI (reference sequence). The V end lost 6 bases, the J end lost 8 bases, and 16 bases lay between the germline ends. The CDR3: CASRQTGIGGYTF. The CDR3 bases are TGTGCCAGCAGACAAACAGGGATCGGAGGCTACACCTTC.